This T cell receptor beta chain was found in a study of cytomegalovirus exposure and HLA in healthy donors. A word on this clone: Antigen: not known.

These donors, healthy bone marrow donors, were studied. Study results and caveats: Productive rates of about 87% or about 30% were seen for most TCR beta V segments in an earlier analysis. One cluster of highly shared sequence variants probably arose as a sequencing artifact. Later findings reportedly placed an Asian-associated ancestry cluster below the approximately 670-donor mean for N-insertions.

Both 60 Vbeta primers and 13 Jbeta primers went into the PCR. Clones were sequenced by immunoSEQ multiplex PCR, and TCRdb holds only the in-frame ones, with some missing. The sample gives under 200,000 clones, roughly 77% of which show up once; 1% is in the top ten. Sequencing was carried out using PBMCs. The clonotype comes from a woman in her forties or fifties in good health and CMV-seropositive.

The DNA of the CDR3 is TGTGCCAGCAGCGCGGGGACAGTCTCTGGAAACACCATATATTTT. Residues: CASSAGTVSGNTIYF. The chain joins TRBV9 to TRBJ1-3, with 7 bases lining up with TRBD1. The CDR3 length is 15 residues. Germline V CDR1 and CDR2: SGDLS, YYNGEE. The ends lost 3 bases at V and 0 bases at J; junction bases unmatched: 3. Full variable domain (outside the CDR3, taken from reference TRBV9 and TRBJ1-3): DSGVTQTPKHLITATGQRVTLRCSPRSGDLSVYWYQQSLDQGLQFLIQYYNGEERAKGNILERFSAQQFPDLHSELNLSSLELGDSALYFCASSAGTVSGNTIYFGEGSWLTVV.